The rows below give T cell receptor beta chains drawn from one sample of a study of OX40 agonist ivuxolimab in advanced cancers. Only in-frame clones appear in the TCRdb table, and some are missing; sequencing was by immunoSEQ multiplex PCR. The repertoire holds tens of thousands of clones, 80% to 90% seen once, with approximately 0.94% in the top ten. The specimen was CD4+ or CD8+ T cells sorted from blood, collected in a trial of the OX40 agonist ivuxolimab. These receptors were taken from an adult with an advanced solid tumor such as melanoma, head and neck, liver or kidney cancer. Both conserved end residues are part of each CDR3. The D gene is left open where the match is weak. Rows may omit the clone size; those that give it use once, few, many or a size class.

NA	TRBV27	TRBJ2-7	TRBD2	TGTGCCAGCAGGGTAGCGGGAGGACTTTCCTACGAGCAGTACTTC	CASRVAGGLSYEQYF
NA	TRBV6-5	TRBJ2-3	NA	TGTGCCAGCAGTCGGGGGGCCCAAGATACGCAGTATTTT	CASSRGAQDTQYF
NA	TRBV25-1	TRBJ2-3	NA	TGTGCCAGCAGTACCCCAGGAGATACGCAGTATTTT	CASSTPGDTQYF
once	TRBV7-9	TRBJ1-1	NA	TGTGCCAGCAGCCACCTGACAGAGAACACTGAAGCTTTCTTT	CASSHLTENTEAFF
NA	TRBV11-1	TRBJ2-3	NA	TGTGCCAGCAGCCAGAGCAGGCTTAGCACAGATACGCAGTATTTT	CASSQSRLSTDTQYF
NA	TRBV7-9	TRBJ1-4	NA	TGTGCCAGCAGCTTAGCGGGCGCACCGAGGTCGACAACTAATGAAAAACTGTTTTTT	CASSLAGAPRSTTNEKLFF
NA	TRBV5-5	TRBJ2-7	NA	TGTGCCAGCAGCTTGGATCCGGGTAACTACGAGCAGTACTTC	CASSLDPGNYEQYF
NA	TRBV29-1	TRBJ1-5	NA	TGCAGCGTGACGGGTAGCAATCAGCCCCAGCATTTT	CSVTGSNQPQHF
NA	TRBV11-2	TRBJ2-1	TRBD2	TGTGCCAGCACCCACCCTGGACTAGCCAATGAGCAGTTCTTC	CASTHPGLANEQFF
NA	TRBV2	TRBJ1-1	NA	TGTGCCAGCAGTGAAATGATCGGAGCTTTCTTT	CASSEMIGAFF
NA	TRBV28	TRBJ2-7	NA	TGTGCCATCCGTCGGAGCGGGTACGAGCAGTACTTC	CAIRRSGYEQYF
NA	TRBV19	TRBJ1-5	TRBD1	TGTGCCAGTATCGACAGGGTGGGAGGCAATCAGCCCCAGCATTTT	CASIDRVGGNQPQHF
NA	TRBV5-1	TRBJ2-2	NA	TGCGCCAGCAGCTTCGCGGCTTCGGCTCGGGACGGGGAGCTGTTTTTT	CASSFAASARDGELFF
NA	TRBV6-1	TRBJ2-6	NA	TGTGCCAGCAGGGAGACAGCATCTGGGGCCAACGTCCTGACTTTC	CASRETASGANVLTF
NA	TRBV30	TRBJ1-1	NA	TGTGCCTGGAGCGCCTCGAGGGGGGCCGCTGAAGCTTTCTTT	CAWSASRGAAEAFF
NA	TRBV10-3	TRBJ2-7	NA	TGTGCCATCACCAGTGCCAACGAGCAGTACTTC	CAITSANEQYF
few	TRBV30	TRBJ2-5	NA	TGTGCCTGGAGGGTCATTAGGGGGACGCTAAAAGAGACCCAGTACTTC	CAWRVIRGTLKETQYF
NA	TRBV6-5	TRBJ1-5	TRBD1	TGTGCCAGCAGTCTTAGGACAGGGAATCAGCCCCAGCATTTT	CASSLRTGNQPQHF
NA	TRBV7-8	TRBJ2-1	TRBD2	TGTGCCAGCAGACAAAGCCTAGCGGGGGCCTACAATGAGCAGTTCTTC	CASRQSLAGAYNEQFF
NA	TRBV5-6	TRBJ2-5	TRBD1	TGTGCCAGCAGCTTGGGAGGGGGCATAGAGACCCAGTACTTC	CASSLGGGIETQYF
NA	TRBV30	TRBJ1-5	NA	TGTGCCTGGAGTTCAGGGCTAGGTAATCAGCCCCAGCATTTT	CAWSSGLGNQPQHF
NA	TRBV29-1	TRBJ2-1	NA	TGCAGCGTTGGATCAGGGGTTGGGGAGCAGTTCTTC	CSVGSGVGEQFF
few	TRBV7-3	TRBJ1-1	NA	TGTGCCAGCAGCTTATCAGCGAACACTGAAGCTTTCTTT	CASSLSANTEAFF
NA	TRBV2	TRBJ1-2	NA	TGTGCCAGCAGTGAAGTCACAGGGTATGGCTACACCTTC	CASSEVTGYGYTF
NA	TRBV27	TRBJ2-1	NA	TGTGCCAGCAAGGTTGTTGGGGCGCGAGAGCAGTTCTTC	CASKVVGAREQFF
NA	TRBV7-9	TRBJ2-2	NA	TGTGCCAGCAGTAATCGGAGAGGAAAGAACACCGGGGAGCTGTTTTTT	CASSNRRGKNTGELFF
NA	TRBV5-1	TRBJ2-3	NA	TGCGCCAGCAGCGTTGACAGCACAGATACGCAGTATTTT	CASSVDSTDTQYF
NA	TRBV18	TRBJ1-1	NA	TGTGCCAGCCCGGTAGGGGAAAGCACTGAAGCTTTCTTT	CASPVGESTEAFF
NA	TRBV12-5	TRBJ1-1	NA	TGTGCTAGTGGCATAGACAGAGGAGCTTTCTTT	CASGIDRGAFF
few	TRBV7-9	TRBJ1-3	NA	TGTGCCAGCAGCTTAGTACAGACCTCTGGAAACACCATATATTTT	CASSLVQTSGNTIYF
NA	TRBV6-1	TRBJ2-3	TRBD2	TGTGCCAGCAGTGCGCCTCTAGCGGGGGGAGATACGCAGTATTTT	CASSAPLAGGDTQYF
NA	TRBV6-4	TRBJ2-1	TRBD2	TGTGCCAGCAGTGACTCAGTCGGGAGGGCAGTCAATGAGCAGTTCTTC	CASSDSVGRAVNEQFF
NA	TRBV5-4	TRBJ1-2	TRBD1	TGTGCCAGCAGCTTGTTCGACAGGGGGCATGGCTACACCTTC	CASSLFDRGHGYTF
NA	TRBV28	TRBJ1-2	NA	TGTGCCAGCAGTCTACAGGGTATTGACACCTTC	CASSLQGIDTF
NA	TRBV6-6	TRBJ2-2	NA	TGTGCCAGCAGATCTCCGACCTCCGACTTCACCGGGGAGCTGTTTTTT	CASRSPTSDFTGELFF
NA	TRBV7-2	TRBJ2-1	TRBD2	TGTGCCAGCAGCTTAGCCGGGACTAGTAATGAGCAGTTCTTC	CASSLAGTSNEQFF
NA	TRBV6-5	TRBJ2-3	NA	TGTGCCAGCAGTTACTCGTACCCCACGGCGACAGATACGCAGTATTTT	CASSYSYPTATDTQYF
NA	TRBV28	TRBJ1-6	TRBD1	TGTGCCAGCCAGCCCGGGACAGGGGGTAATTCACCCCTCCACTTT	CASQPGTGGNSPLHF